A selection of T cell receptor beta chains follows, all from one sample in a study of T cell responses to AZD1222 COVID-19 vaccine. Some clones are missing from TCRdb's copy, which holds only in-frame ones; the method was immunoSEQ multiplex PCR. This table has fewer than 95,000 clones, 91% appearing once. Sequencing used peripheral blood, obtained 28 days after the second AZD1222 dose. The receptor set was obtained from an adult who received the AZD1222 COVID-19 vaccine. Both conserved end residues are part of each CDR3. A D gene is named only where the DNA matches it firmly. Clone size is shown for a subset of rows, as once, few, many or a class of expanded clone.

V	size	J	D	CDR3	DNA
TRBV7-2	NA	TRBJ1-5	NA	CASSRTGGGNQPQHF	TGTGCCAGCAGCCGCACAGGAGGGGGAAACCAGCCCCAGCATTTT
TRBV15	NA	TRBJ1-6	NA	CATSMRPFNSPLHF	TGTGCCACCAGCATGAGGCCCTTCAATTCACCCCTCCACTTT
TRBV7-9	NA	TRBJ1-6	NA	CASSLAISGANSPLHF	TGTGCCAGCAGCTTAGCGATATCGGGGGCTAATTCACCCCTCCACTTT
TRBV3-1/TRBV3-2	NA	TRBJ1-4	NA	CASSQANEKLFF	TGTGCCAGCAGCCAGGCTAATGAAAAACTGTTTTTT
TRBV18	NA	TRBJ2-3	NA	CASSPVGKDTQYF	TGTGCCAGCTCACCGGTGGGGAAAGATACGCAGTATTTT
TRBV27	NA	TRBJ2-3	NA	CASCGGARTDTQYF	TGTGCCAGCTGTGGTGGTGCGCGCACAGATACGCAGTATTTT
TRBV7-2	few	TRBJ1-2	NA	CASSSRTFGLGYTF	TGTGCCAGCAGCTCGAGGACATTCGGCCTTGGCTACACCTTC
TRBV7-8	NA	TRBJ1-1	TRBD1	CASSRQGIGNGNTEAFF	TGTGCCAGCAGCAGACAGGGAATTGGGAACGGGAACACTGAAGCTTTCTTT
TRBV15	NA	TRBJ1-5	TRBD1	CATSRDIRNRGRQPQHF	TGTGCCACCAGCAGAGATATCCGAAACAGGGGAAGGCAGCCCCAGCATTTT
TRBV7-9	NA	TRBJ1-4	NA	CASSLESEKLFF	TGTGCCAGCAGCTTAGAAAGCGAAAAACTGTTTTTT
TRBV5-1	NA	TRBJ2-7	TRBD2	CASSFSPSRGGDEQYF	TGCGCCAGCAGCTTTTCCCCCAGTCGGGGGGGGGACGAGCAGTACTTC
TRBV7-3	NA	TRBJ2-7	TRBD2	CASSSFPGGAYEQYF	TGTGCCAGCAGCAGCTTCCCGGGAGGCGCCTACGAGCAGTACTTC
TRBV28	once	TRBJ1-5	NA	CASSLGQAVQPQHF	TGTGCCAGCAGTTTGGGGCAGGCGGTCCAGCCCCAGCATTTT
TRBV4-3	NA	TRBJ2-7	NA	CASSQDHAGSYEQYF	TGCGCCAGCAGCCAAGATCACGCAGGGAGCTACGAGCAGTACTTC
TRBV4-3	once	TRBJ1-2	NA	CASSQDIRGFYGYTF	TGCGCCAGCAGCCAAGACATTAGGGGCTTCTATGGCTACACCTTC
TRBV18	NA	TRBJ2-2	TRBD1	CASSPYPGTVGELFF	TGTGCCAGCTCACCATACCCCGGGACAGTAGGGGAGCTGTTTTTT
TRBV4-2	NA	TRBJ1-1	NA	CASSQEGEGWTEAFF	TGTGCCAGCAGCCAAGAAGGGGAAGGATGGACTGAAGCTTTCTTT
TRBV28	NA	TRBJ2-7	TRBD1	CASRTGVAYEQYF	TGTGCCAGCAGGACAGGGGTGGCCTACGAGCAGTACTTC
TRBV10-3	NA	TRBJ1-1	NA	CATTPTLNTEAFF	TGTGCCACCACCCCCACGTTGAACACTGAAGCTTTCTTT
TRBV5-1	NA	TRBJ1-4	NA	CASSLQGNNEKLFF	TGCGCCAGCAGCTTGCAGGGAAATAATGAAAAACTGTTTTTT
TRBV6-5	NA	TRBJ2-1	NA	CASSYLNEQFF	TGTGCCAGCAGTTATCTTAATGAGCAGTTCTTC
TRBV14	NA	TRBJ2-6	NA	CASSQIVRTHSGANVLTF	TGTGCCAGCAGCCAAATTGTCCGAACCCACTCTGGGGCCAACGTCCTGACTTTC
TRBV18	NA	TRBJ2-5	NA	CASSPPGQPETQYF	TGTGCCAGCTCACCACCCGGTCAACCAGAGACCCAGTACTTC
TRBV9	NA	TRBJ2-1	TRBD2	CASSLAETASYNEQFF	TGTGCCAGCAGCCTAGCGGAAACCGCCTCCTACAATGAGCAGTTCTTC
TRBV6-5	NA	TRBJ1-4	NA	CASSYKGHEKLFF	TGTGCCAGCAGTTACAAGGGGCACGAAAAACTGTTTTTT
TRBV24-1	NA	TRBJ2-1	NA	CATSVEGVSSYNEQFF	TGTGCCACCAGTGTTGAGGGGGTTAGCTCCTACAATGAGCAGTTCTTC
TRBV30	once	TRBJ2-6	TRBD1	CAVTGQGSGANVLTF	TGTGCGGTTACGGGACAGGGGTCAGGGGCCAACGTCCTGACTTTC
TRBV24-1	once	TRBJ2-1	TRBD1	CATSRTGAYNEQFF	TGTGCCACCAGCCGGACAGGGGCTTACAATGAGCAGTTCTTC
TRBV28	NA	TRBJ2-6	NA	CASSLVTGLSGANVLTF	TGTGCCAGCAGTTTAGTTACAGGGCTCTCTGGGGCCAACGTCCTGACTTTC
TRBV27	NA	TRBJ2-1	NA	CASSPGTSVYNEQFF	TGTGCCAGCAGCCCCGGGACTTCTGTTTACAATGAGCAGTTCTTC
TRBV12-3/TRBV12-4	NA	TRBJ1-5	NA	CASSDSSNQPQHF	TGTGCCAGCAGTGATAGTAGCAATCAGCCCCAGCATTTT
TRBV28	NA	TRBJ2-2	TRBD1	CASSSLQGAYTGELFF	TGTGCCAGCAGTTCATTACAGGGGGCGTACACCGGGGAGCTGTTTTTT
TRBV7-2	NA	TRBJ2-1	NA	CASSPNRMEQFF	TGTGCCAGCAGCCCCAACCGGATGGAGCAGTTCTTC
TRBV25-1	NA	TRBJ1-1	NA	CASSELTGEAFF	TGTGCCAGCAGTGAATTGACAGGAGAAGCTTTCTTT
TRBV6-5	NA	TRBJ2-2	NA	CASTPSFGGELFF	TGTGCCAGCACCCCTAGTTTTGGCGGGGAGCTGTTTTTT
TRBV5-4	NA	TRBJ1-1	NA	CASSLRNTEAFF	TGTGCCAGCAGCTTGAGGAACACTGAAGCTTTCTTT
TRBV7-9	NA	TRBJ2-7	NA	CASSLDDMGEQYF	TGTGCCAGCAGCTTAGATGACATGGGCGAGCAGTACTTC
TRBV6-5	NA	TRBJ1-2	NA	CASLGQGYGYTF	TGTGCCAGCCTCGGCCAAGGGTATGGCTACACCTTC
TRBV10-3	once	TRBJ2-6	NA	CAISASAGANVLTF	TGTGCCATCAGTGCTAGCGCTGGGGCCAACGTCCTGACTTTC
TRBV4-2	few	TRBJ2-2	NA	CASSRQATATGELFF	TGTGCCAGCAGTAGGCAGGCCACTGCGACCGGGGAGCTGTTTTTT
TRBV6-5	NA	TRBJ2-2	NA	CASRLRDGELFF	TGTGCCAGCAGACTTCGAGACGGGGAGCTGTTTTTT
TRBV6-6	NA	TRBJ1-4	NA	CASSYAGREKLFF	TGTGCCAGCAGTTATGCGGGTAGAGAAAAACTGTTTTTT
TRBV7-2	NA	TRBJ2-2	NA	CASSLMSSLPPPTGELFF	TGTGCCAGCAGCTTAATGTCGTCCCTACCACCCCCCACCGGGGAGCTGTTTTTT
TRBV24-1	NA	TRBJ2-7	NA	CATSDAVTYEQYF	TGTGCCACCAGTGATGCGGTTACCTACGAGCAGTACTTC
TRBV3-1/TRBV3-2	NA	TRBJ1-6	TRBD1	CASSQSLPGTGPSSYNSPLHF	TGTGCCAGCAGCCAAAGCCTACCCGGGACAGGTCCGAGCTCCTATAATTCACCCCTCCACTTT
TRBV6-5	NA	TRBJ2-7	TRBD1	CASSYQTGFYEQYF	TGTGCCAGCAGTTACCAGACAGGGTTCTACGAGCAGTACTTC
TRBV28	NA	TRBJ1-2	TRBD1	CASYSGTGVGGYTF	TGTGCCAGTTATTCCGGGACAGGGGTAGGAGGCTACACCTTC
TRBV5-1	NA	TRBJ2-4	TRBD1	CASSSAGTGGNIQYF	TGCGCCAGCAGCTCCGCCGGGACAGGGGGGAACATTCAGTACTTC
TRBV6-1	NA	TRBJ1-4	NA	CASSDRSVREKLFF	TGTGCCAGCAGTGATAGGTCGGTAAGGGAAAAACTGTTTTTT
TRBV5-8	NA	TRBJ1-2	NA	CASSWSGGSYGYTF	TGTGCCAGCAGCTGGTCCGGTGGTTCATATGGCTACACCTTC
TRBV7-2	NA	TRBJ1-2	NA	CASSFYDRLKGYTF	TGTGCCAGCAGCTTTTATGACAGGTTGAAAGGCTACACCTTC
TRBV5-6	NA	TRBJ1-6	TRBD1	CASSMTGRNSPLHF	TGTGCCAGCAGCATGACAGGGAGGAATTCACCCCTCCACTTT
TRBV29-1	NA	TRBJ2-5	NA	CSVPPGAFETQYF	TGCAGCGTCCCCCCGGGAGCGTTCGAGACCCAGTACTTC
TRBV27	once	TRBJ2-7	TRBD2	CASSFAGGDGEQYF	TGTGCCAGCAGTTTCGCGGGAGGAGATGGCGAGCAGTACTTC
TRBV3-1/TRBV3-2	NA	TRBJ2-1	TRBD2	CASSQDSGRYNEQFF	TGTGCCAGCAGCCAAGATAGCGGGAGATACAATGAGCAGTTCTTC
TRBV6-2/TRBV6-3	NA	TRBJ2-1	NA	CASSYSKSVRYNEQFF	TGTGCCAGCAGTTACTCGAAGTCGGTACGTTACAATGAGCAGTTCTTC
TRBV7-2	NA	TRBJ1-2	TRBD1	CASSLVRDSYGYTF	TGTGCCAGCAGCTTAGTCCGGGACAGCTATGGCTACACCTTC
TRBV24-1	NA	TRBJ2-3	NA	CATSELVGTGTQYF	TGTGCCACCAGTGAGCTAGTAGGTACTGGTACGCAGTATTTT
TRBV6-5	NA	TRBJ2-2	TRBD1	CASTRQGMNTGELFF	TGTGCCAGCACGAGACAGGGTATGAACACCGGGGAGCTGTTTTTT
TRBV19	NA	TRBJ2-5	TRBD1	CASSRVIGDRDQETQYF	TGTGCCAGTAGTAGAGTGATCGGGGACAGGGACCAAGAGACCCAGTACTTC